This TCR beta chain derives from a study of tumor T cells in aggressive B-cell lymphoma. Repertoires were generated with immunoSEQ multiplex PCR, while TCRdb's copy carries only in-frame clones and drops some. The repertoire includes about 2,000 clones, 79% of them detected once, and roughly an eighth sits in the top ten. The CDR3 has 15 residues. The germline V and J ends were trimmed by 5 bases and 7 bases, with 20 bases remaining between them. Germline-derived CDR1 and CDR2 are MNHNS and SASEGT. The chain combines TRBV6-1 with TRBJ1-2; TRBD1 might be the D (6 bases). Sequenced sample: tumor tissue. This sequence was found in an adult with diffuse large B cell lymphoma. CDR3 bases: TGTGCCAGCAGTTCGCCAACAAGAGGGGGGGCTGGCTACACCTTC. It translates to CASSSPTRGGAGYTF.